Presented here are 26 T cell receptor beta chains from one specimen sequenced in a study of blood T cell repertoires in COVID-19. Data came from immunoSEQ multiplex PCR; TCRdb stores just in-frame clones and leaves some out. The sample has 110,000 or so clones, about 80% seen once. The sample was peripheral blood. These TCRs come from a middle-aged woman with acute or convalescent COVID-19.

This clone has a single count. CDR3 amino acids: CASSGRDRDGDGYTF. The CDR3 coding sequence is TGTGCCAGCAGCGGCCGGGACAGGGATGGTGATGGCTACACCTTC. The chain carries TRBV4-2 and TRBJ1-2; 9 bases match TRBD1. The trim removed 5 bases at V and 6 bases at J, leaving 10 bases unmatched. The CDR3 contains 15 residues. Germline assignment: CDR1 LGHNA and CDR2 YNFKEQ.

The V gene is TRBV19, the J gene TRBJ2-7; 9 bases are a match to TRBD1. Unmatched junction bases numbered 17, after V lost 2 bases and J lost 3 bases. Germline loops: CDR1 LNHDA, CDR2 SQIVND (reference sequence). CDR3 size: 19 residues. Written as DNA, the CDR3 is TGTGCCAGTAGTATACCCCGACCCCTGGGACAGGGACTTGGCTACGAGCAGTACTTC. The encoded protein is CASSIPRPLGQGLGYEQYF.

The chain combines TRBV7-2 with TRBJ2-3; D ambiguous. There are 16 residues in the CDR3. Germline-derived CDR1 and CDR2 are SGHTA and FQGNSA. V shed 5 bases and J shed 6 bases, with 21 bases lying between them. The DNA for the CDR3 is TGTGCCAGCAGCCAAGGTTGGGCCTCGCGCCAGGATACGCAGTATTTT. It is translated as CASSQGWASRQDTQYF.

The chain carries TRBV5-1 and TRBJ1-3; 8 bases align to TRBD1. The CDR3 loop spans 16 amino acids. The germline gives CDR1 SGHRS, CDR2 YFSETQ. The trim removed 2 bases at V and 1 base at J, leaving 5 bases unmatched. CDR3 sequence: CASSLGQGTSGNTIYF. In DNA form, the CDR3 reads TGCGCCAGCAGCTTAGGACAGGGCACTTCTGGAAACACCATATATTTT.

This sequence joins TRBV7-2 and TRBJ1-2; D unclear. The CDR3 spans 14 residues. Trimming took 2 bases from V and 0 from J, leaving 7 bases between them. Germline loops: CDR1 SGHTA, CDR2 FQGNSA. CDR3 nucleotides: TGTGCCAGCAGCTTAAGCGGGACTAACTATGGCTACACCTTC. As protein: CASSLSGTNYGYTF.

The CDR3 spells CASSPGGTGMVEKLFF. CDR3 nucleotides: TGTGCCAGCAGCCCGGGCGGGACAGGGATGGTTGAAAAACTGTTTTTT. This rearrangement joins TRBV5-6 to TRBJ1-4; 9 positions match TRBD1. The CDR3 extends over 16 amino acids. Losses at the gene ends were 4 bases for V and 7 bases for J; bases not matched to a gene: 11. CDR1 and CDR2 (germline): SGHDT, YYEEEE.

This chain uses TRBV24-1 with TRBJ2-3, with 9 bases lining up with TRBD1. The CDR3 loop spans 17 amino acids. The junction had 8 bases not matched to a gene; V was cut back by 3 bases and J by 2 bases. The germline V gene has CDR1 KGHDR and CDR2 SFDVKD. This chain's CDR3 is CATSDPTGGQSTDTQYF. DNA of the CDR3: TGTGCCACCAGTGATCCTACAGGGGGCCAGTCCACAGATACGCAGTATTTT.

The CDR3 DNA is TGTGCCAGCAGCTTGAGGACTAGCGGGGGAGATACGCAGTATTTT. Translation gives CASSLRTSGGDTQYF. The rearrangement links TRBV5-6 to TRBJ2-3; TRBD2 matches 13 bases. CDR3 length: 15 residues. J was trimmed by 5 bases and V by 1 base; bases with no gene match: 1. CDR1 is SGHDT, CDR2 YYEEEE, per germline. Full variable domain (rest looked up from reference TRBV5-6 and TRBJ2-3): DAGVTQSPTHLIKTRGQQVTLRCSPKSGHDTVSWYQQALGQGPQFIFQYYEEEERQRGNFPDRFSGHQFPNYSSELNVNALLLGDSALYLCASSLRTSGGDTQYFGPGTRLTVL.

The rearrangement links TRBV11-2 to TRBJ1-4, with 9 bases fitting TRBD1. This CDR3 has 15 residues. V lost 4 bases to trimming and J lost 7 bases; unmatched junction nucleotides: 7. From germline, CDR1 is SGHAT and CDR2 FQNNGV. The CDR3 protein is CASSYTGGASEKLFF. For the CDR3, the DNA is TGTGCCAGCAGCTATACAGGGGGCGCGAGTGAAAAACTGTTTTTT.

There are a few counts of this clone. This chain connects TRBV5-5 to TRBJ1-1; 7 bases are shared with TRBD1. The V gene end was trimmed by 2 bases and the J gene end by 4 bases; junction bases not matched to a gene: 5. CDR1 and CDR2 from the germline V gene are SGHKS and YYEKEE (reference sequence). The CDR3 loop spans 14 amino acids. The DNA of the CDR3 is TGTGCCAGCAGCTTTTCTCAGGGGGGCACTGAAGCTTTCTTT. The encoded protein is CASSFSQGGTEAFF.

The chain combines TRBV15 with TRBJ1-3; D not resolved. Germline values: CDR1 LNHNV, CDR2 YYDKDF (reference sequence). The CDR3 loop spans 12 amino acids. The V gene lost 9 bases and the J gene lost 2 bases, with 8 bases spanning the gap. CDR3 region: CATNGAGNTIYF. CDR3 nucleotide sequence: TGTGCCACAAACGGGGCTGGAAACACCATATATTTT. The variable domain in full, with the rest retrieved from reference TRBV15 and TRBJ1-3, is DAMVIQNPRYQVTQFGKPVTLSCSQTLNHNVMYWYQQKSSQAPKLLFHYYDKDFNNEADTPDNFQSRRPNTSFCFLDIRSPGLGDTAMYLCATNGAGNTIYFGEGSWLTVV.

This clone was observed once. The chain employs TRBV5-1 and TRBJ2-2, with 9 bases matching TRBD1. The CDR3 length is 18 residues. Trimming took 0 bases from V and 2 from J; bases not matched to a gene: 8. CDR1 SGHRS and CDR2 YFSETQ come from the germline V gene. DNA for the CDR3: TGCGCCAGCAGCTTGGCCGGCGGCACAGGGGGCAACACCGGGGAGCTGTTTTTT. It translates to CASSLAGGTGGNTGELFF. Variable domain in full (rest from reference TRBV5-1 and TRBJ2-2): KAGVTQTPRYLIKTRGQQVTLSCSPISGHRSVSWYQQTPGQGLQFLFEYFSETQRNKGNFPGRFSGRQFSNSRSEMNVSTLELGDSALYLCASSLAGGTGGNTGELFFGEGSRLTVL.

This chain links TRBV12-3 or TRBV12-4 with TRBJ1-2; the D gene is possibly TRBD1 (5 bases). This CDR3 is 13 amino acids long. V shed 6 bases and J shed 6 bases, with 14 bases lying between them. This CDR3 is CASRGTSGNGYTF. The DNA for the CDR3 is TGTGCCAGCAGAGGGACTTCGGGTAATGGCTACACCTTC.

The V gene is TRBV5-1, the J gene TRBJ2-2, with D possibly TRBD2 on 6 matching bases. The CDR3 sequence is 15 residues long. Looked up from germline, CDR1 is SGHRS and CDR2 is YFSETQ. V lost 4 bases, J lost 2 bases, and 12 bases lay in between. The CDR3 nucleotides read TGCGCCAGCAGCCCGTGGGACTTAAACACCGGGGAGCTGTTTTTT. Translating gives CASSPWDLNTGELFF.

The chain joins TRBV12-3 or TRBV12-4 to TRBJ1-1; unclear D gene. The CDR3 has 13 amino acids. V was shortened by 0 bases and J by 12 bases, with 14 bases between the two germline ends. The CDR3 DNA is TGTGCCAGCAGTTTAGCCGCCCTTGGCACACCTTTCTTT. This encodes CASSLAALGTPFF.

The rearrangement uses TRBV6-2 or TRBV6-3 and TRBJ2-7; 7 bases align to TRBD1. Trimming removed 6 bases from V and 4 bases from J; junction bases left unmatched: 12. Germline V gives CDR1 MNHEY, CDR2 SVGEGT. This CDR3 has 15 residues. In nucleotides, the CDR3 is TGTGCCAGCAGCAACCCGGCAGGGGGTAAGTACGAGCAGTACTTC. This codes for CASSNPAGGKYEQYF.

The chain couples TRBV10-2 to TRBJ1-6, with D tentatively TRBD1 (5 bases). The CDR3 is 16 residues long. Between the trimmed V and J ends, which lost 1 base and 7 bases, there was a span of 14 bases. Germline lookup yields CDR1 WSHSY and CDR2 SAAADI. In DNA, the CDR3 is TGCGCCAGCAGTGAGTGGTACCAGGGAGGAAATTCACCCCTCCACTTT. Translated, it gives CASSEWYQGGNSPLHF.

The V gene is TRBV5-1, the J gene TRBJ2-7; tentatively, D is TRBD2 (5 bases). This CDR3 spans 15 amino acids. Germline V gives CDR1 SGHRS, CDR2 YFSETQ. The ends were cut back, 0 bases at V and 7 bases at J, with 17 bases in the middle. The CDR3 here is CASSLDTGSSGEQYF. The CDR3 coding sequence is TGCGCCAGCAGCTTGGACACGGGATCTTCGGGGGAGCAGTACTTC. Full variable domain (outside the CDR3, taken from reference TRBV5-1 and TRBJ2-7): KAGVTQTPRYLIKTRGQQVTLSCSPISGHRSVSWYQQTPGQGLQFLFEYFSETQRNKGNFPGRFSGRQFSNSRSEMNVSTLELGDSALYLCASSLDTGSSGEQYFGPGTRLTVT.

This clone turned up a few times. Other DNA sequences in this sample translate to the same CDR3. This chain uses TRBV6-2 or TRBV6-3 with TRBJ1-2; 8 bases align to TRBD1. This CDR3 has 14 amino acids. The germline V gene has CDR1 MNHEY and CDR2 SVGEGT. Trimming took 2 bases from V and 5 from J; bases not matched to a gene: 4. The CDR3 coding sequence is TGTGCCAGCAGTTACCGAGGACAGGGTTATGGCTACACCTTC. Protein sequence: CASSYRGQGYGYTF.

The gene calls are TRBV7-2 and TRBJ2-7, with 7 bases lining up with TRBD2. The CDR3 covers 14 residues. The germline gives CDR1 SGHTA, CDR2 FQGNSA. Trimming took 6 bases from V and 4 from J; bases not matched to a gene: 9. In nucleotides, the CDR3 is TGTGCCAGCAGGGGAGGGACTGGAAGTTACGAGCAGTACTTC. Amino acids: CASRGGTGSYEQYF.

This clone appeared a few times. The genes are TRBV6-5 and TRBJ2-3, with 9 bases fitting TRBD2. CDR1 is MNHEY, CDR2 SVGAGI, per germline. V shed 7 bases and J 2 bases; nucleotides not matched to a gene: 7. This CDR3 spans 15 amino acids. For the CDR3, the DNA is TGTGCCAGCACCGCTAGCGGGGCCTCCACAGATACGCAGTATTTT. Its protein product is CASTASGASTDTQYF.

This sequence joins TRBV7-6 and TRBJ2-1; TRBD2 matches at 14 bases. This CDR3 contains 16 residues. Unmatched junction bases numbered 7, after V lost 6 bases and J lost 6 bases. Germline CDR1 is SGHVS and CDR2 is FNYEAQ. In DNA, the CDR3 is TGTGCCAGCAGTCAAACGGGACTAGCGGGGGCCAATGAGCAGTTCTTC. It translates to CASSQTGLAGANEQFF.

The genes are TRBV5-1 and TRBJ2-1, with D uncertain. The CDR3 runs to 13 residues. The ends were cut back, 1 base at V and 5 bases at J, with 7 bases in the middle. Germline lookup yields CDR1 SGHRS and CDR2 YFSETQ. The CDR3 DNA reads TGCGCCAGCAGCTTGCAGGTCAACAATGAGCAGTTCTTC. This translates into CASSLQVNNEQFF. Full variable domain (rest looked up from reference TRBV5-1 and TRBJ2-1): KAGVTQTPRYLIKTRGQQVTLSCSPISGHRSVSWYQQTPGQGLQFLFEYFSETQRNKGNFPGRFSGRQFSNSRSEMNVSTLELGDSALYLCASSLQVNNEQFFGPGTRLTVL.

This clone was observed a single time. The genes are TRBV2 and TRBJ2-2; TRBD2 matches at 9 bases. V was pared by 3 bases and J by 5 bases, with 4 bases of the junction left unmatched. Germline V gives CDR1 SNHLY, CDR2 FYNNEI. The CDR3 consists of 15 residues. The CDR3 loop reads CASSDSGGKTGELFF. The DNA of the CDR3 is TGTGCCAGCAGTGATAGCGGGGGAAAAACCGGGGAGCTGTTTTTT. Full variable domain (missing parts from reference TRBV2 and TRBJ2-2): EPEVTQTPSHQVTQMGQEVILRCVPISNHLYFYWYRQILGQKVEFLVSFYNNEISEKSEIFDDQFSVERPDGSNFTLKIRSTKLEDSAMYFCASSDSGGKTGELFFGEGSRLTVL.

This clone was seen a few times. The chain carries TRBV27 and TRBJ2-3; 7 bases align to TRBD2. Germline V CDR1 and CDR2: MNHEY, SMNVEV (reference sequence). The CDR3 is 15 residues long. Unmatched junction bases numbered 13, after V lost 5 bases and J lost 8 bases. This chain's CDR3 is CASSQEGTIASTQYF. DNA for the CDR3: TGTGCCAGCAGTCAAGAGGGGACTATAGCTAGTACGCAGTATTTT.

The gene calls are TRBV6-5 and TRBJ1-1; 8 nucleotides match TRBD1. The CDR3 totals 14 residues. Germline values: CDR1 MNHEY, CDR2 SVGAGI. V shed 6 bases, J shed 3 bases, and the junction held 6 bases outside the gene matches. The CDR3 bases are TGTGCCAGCAGCTTCGGACAGGGCGACACTGAAGCTTTCTTT. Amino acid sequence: CASSFGQGDTEAFF.